The 9 T cell receptor beta chains below come from one sample, sequenced in a study of CD8 T cells in ankylosing spondylitis. One entry per CDR3 protein results from TCRdb running MiXCR on the 5' RACE reads. This table holds approximately 35,000 distinct CDR3 sequences, under 15% found once. The sequenced material came from synovial fluid, either unsorted or a sorted T cell fraction (not recorded which). The receptors shown here come from a male donor with ankylosing spondylitis.

J is TRBJ1-6 and V is TRBV7-2, with D hard to call. The germline V gene encodes CDR1 SGHTA and CDR2 FQGNSA. V was pared by 4 bases and J by 9 bases, with 10 bases between. The CDR3 sequence is 13 residues long. CDR3 nucleotides: TGTGCCAGCAGCTCGGGCGGGATTTCACCCCTCCACTTT. It encodes CASSSGGISPLHF.

The V and J genes are TRBV4-3 and TRBJ2-6; D is ambiguous. The CDR3 spans 15 residues. Germline CDR1 LGHNA, CDR2 YSLEER. Between the trimmed V and J ends, which lost 0 bases and 1 base, there was a span of 4 bases. In nucleotides, the CDR3 is TGCGCCAGCAGCCAAGAGATTTCTGGGGCCAACGTCCTGACTTTC. Its translation is CASSQEISGANVLTF.

This clonotype has a count of ten or more. This rearrangement joins TRBV9 to TRBJ2-3; D is unresolved. Trimming removed 3 bases from V and 5 bases from J, with 10 bases in between. CDR1 and CDR2 from the germline V gene are SGDLS and YYNGEE. The CDR3 length is 13 residues. The CDR3 nucleotides read TGTGCCAGCAGCGCCCGACGGAAAGATACGCAGTATTTT. Translation gives CASSARRKDTQYF. Complete variable domain (other parts from reference TRBV9 and TRBJ2-3): DSGVTQTPKHLITATGQRVTLRCSPRSGDLSVYWYQQSLDQGLQFLIQYYNGEERAKGNILERFSAQQFPDLHSELNLSSLELGDSALYFCASSARRKDTQYFGPGTRLTVL.

This chain joins TRBV4-3 and TRBJ1-2; D may be TRBD1 (5 bases). Trimming removed 1 base at V and 10 bases at J, with 13 bases between. Germline loops: CDR1 LGHNA, CDR2 YSLEER. CDR3 length: 13 amino acids. CDR3 region: CASSQVGRVAYTF. The CDR3 bases are TGCGCCAGCAGCCAAGTTGGCAGGGTGGCCTACACCTTC.

This clonotype was seen once. The CDR3 coding sequence is TGTGCCAGCAGCTTATTTGCGGGAGGGGGCTACAATGAGCAGTTCTTC. Its translation is CASSLFAGGGYNEQFF. The chain has TRBV7-9 and TRBJ2-1; 9 bases fit TRBD2. This CDR3 has 16 amino acids. Trimming removed 2 bases from V and 3 bases from J; junction bases left unmatched: 5. The germline V gene has CDR1 SEHNR and CDR2 FQNEAQ (reference sequence).

This clonotype has a count of ten or more. The genes are TRBV6-5 and TRBJ2-2, with TRBD1 as a possible D gene (5 bases). From germline, CDR1 is MNHEY and CDR2 SVGAGI. V lost 3 bases and J 7 bases, leaving 9 bases between the germline ends. This CDR3 spans 13 amino acids. The CDR3 loop reads CASSYMGHGELFF. The CDR3 nucleotides are TGTGCCAGCAGTTATATGGGGCACGGGGAGCTGTTTTTT.

This clonotype showed up just a few times. The rearrangement uses TRBV5-6 and TRBJ2-1; TRBD2 aligns across 12 bases. The CDR3 is 16 residues long. The junction had 9 bases not matched to a gene; V was cut back by 3 bases and J by 8 bases. The V gene's germline CDR1 is SGHDT and CDR2 YYEEEE. Here the CDR3 reads CASSSRTSGMGYEQFF. DNA of the CDR3: TGTGCCAGCAGCTCGAGGACTAGCGGGATGGGATATGAGCAGTTCTTC.

The chain is built from TRBV6-1 and TRBJ1-1, with no clear D. The CDR3 has 14 residues. V was cut by 4 bases and J by 1 base, with 10 bases left in between. CDR1 and CDR2 (germline): MNHNS, SASEGT. CDR3 nucleotides: TGTGCCAGCAGTGGTGGACCTGAGAACACTGAAGCTTTCTTT. Amino acids: CASSGGPENTEAFF.

The rearrangement joins TRBV27 to TRBJ2-7, with D possibly TRBD2 on 5 matching bases. The CDR3 length is 13 residues. Germline CDR1 and CDR2: MNHEY and SMNVEV (reference sequence). V was shortened by 5 bases and J by 7 bases, with 15 bases between the two germline ends. This chain's CDR3 is CASSTGTYAEQYF. DNA of the CDR3: TGTGCCAGCAGTACGGGAACCTACGCGGAGCAGTACTTC.